Listed below are T cell receptor beta chains from one sample, sequenced in a study of identical twins. TCRdb analysed the 5' RACE reads with MiXCR anew, one entry per CDR3 protein. The profile covers 430,000 or so distinct CDR3 sequences, with approximately 25% appearing a single time and around 3% taken by the ten largest. This sample was shared with a second study, whose subject was T cells expressing NK-cell markers.

Material: CD4+ T cells sorted from blood. These receptors came from a woman aged 18-30 years in good health. The CDR3 runs from the conserved cysteine through the conserved F or W. Each record gives: V gene, J gene, CDR3 length, clone size, D gene, CDR3 DNA, CDR3 protein. The D gene is left open where the match is weak. Where a row states a size, it is once, few, many or the class of an expanded clone; other rows omit it.

TRBV20-1	TRBJ2-1	14	-	-	TGCAGTGCCCCCAGGACTAATGGGTACAATGAGCAGTTCTTC	CSAPRTNGYNEQFF
TRBV20-1	TRBJ2-3	14	few	-	TGCAGTGCTAGAGATGCAGTTAGCACAGATACGCAGTATTTT	CSARDAVSTDTQYF
TRBV12-3/TRBV12-4	TRBJ1-2	15	-	-	TGTGCCAGCAGGTACAACCCGGGCCTCCCGGGTGGCTACACCTTC	CASRYNPGLPGGYTF
TRBV27	TRBJ2-7	13	few	-	TGTGCCAGCACTGTAATGGGAGGCTACGAGCAGTACTTC	CASTVMGGYEQYF
TRBV6-5	TRBJ1-2	12	-	-	TGTGCCAATATCCCAGGAAACTATGGCTACACCTTC	CANIPGNYGYTF
TRBV12-3/TRBV12-4	TRBJ1-5	14	few	-	TGTGCCAGCAGTTTCGGGGGGGCAGATAGTCCCCAGCATTTT	CASSFGGADSPQHF
TRBV6-2/TRBV6-3	TRBJ2-1	19	-	TRBD2	TGTGCCAGCAGTTACCGGCCTAGCGGAACCCCAAGCTCCTACAATGAGCAGTTCTTC	CASSYRPSGTPSSYNEQFF
TRBV12-3/TRBV12-4	TRBJ2-6	19	-	TRBD1	TGTGCCAGCAGTCCTGGACAGGGGCGATTTATCTCTGGGGCCAACGTCCTGACTTTC	CASSPGQGRFISGANVLTF
TRBV5-5	TRBJ2-5	14	-	TRBD2	TGTGCCAGCAGCTTGGAACGGGGGGGCGAGACCCAGTACTTC	CASSLERGGETQYF
TRBV20-1	TRBJ2-7	13	few	-	TGCAGTGCAAGCGGTTCGGGAGCGGTCTCGCAGTACTTC	CSASGSGAVSQYF
TRBV3-1	TRBJ2-1	17	few	-	TGTGCCAGCAGCCCCCCATTGGGTAGTGTCGGGGGAGATGAGCAGTTCTTC	CASSPPLGSVGGDEQFF
TRBV29-1	TRBJ1-4	12	few	-	TGCAGCGTTGTTTCTGTCGGTGAAAAACTGTTTTTT	CSVVSVGEKLFF
TRBV20-1	TRBJ2-7	14	-	TRBD2	TGCAGTGCTGCTAGCGGGGGTGCTTCCTACGAGCAGTACTTC	CSAASGGASYEQYF
TRBV12-3/TRBV12-4	TRBJ1-5	13	-	-	TGTGCCAGCAGTTCCAGGCCCTCCGGACCCCAGCATTTT	CASSSRPSGPQHF
TRBV4-3	TRBJ2-7	16	-	-	TGCGCCAGCAGCCAAGATCGGGCGGCACGGTTGGACGAGCAGTACTTC	CASSQDRAARLDEQYF
TRBV7-9	TRBJ2-1	14	few	TRBD2	TGTGCCAGCAGCTCGAGAGAGGGAGGGGATGAGCAGTTCTTC	CASSSREGGDEQFF
TRBV20-1	TRBJ1-5	12	-	-	TGCAGTGCCCTCGCACAGGGACACCCCCAGCATTTT	CSALAQGHPQHF
TRBV4-1	TRBJ1-1	13	-	-	TGCGCCAGCAGCCAAAGGGAAGGCGCTGAAGCTTTCTTT	CASSQREGAEAFF
TRBV20-1	TRBJ2-3	15	few	TRBD1	TGCAGTGCTTACACCGGGACAGGGGGCGCAGATACGCAGTATTTT	CSAYTGTGGADTQYF
TRBV10-3	TRBJ2-3	12	few	-	TGTGCCATTGGGCAGGGAGGAGATACGCAGTATTTT	CAIGQGGDTQYF
TRBV4-1	TRBJ2-7	13	many	-	TGCGCCAGCAGCCGGGACGCCCCAGACGGGCAGTACTTC	CASSRDAPDGQYF
TRBV20-1	TRBJ1-1	13	once	TRBD1	TGCAGTGCCGCAGGGGGCGGAGACACTGAAGCTTTCTTT	CSAAGGGDTEAFF
TRBV10-3	TRBJ2-3	16	once	-	TGTGCCATCAGTCGAGATCCTGCGCGGGGCACAGATACGCAGTATTTT	CAISRDPARGTDTQYF
TRBV9	TRBJ2-2	15	few	TRBD2	TGTGCCAGCCGGAACGGGGGGGCCAGCACCGGGGAGCTGTTTTTT	CASRNGGASTGELFF
TRBV6-1	TRBJ2-7	15	few	-	TGTGCCAGCAGGAAGGACAGAGCTTCAACCTACGAGCAGTACTTC	CASRKDRASTYEQYF
TRBV5-1	TRBJ1-4	14	few	TRBD1	TGCGCCAGCAGCTCGCAGGGGGCGAGGGAAAAACTGTTTTTT	CASSSQGAREKLFF
TRBV24-1	TRBJ2-1	15	-	-	TGTGCCACCAGTGGCGGTAGCGGAAGCCGAAATGAGCAGTTCTTC	CATSGGSGSRNEQFF
TRBV27	TRBJ1-4	11	-	-	TGTGCCAGCTCCCCAGGATACCAACTGTTTTTT	CASSPGYQLFF
TRBV12-3/TRBV12-4	TRBJ1-1	15	few	-	TGTGCCAGCACCTTCCGGGCAGCTATGAACACTGAAGCTTTCTTT	CASTFRAAMNTEAFF
TRBV20-1	TRBJ2-1	14	few	-	TGCAGTGCCGAGCGAGGGAGGCCTGGGAATGAGCAGTTCTTC	CSAERGRPGNEQFF
TRBV6-5	TRBJ2-2	16	-	-	TGTGCCAGCAGTTACTACGGGGGTCCGAACACCGGGGAGCTGTTTTTT	CASSYYGGPNTGELFF
TRBV10-3	TRBJ2-1	13	-	TRBD2	TGTGCCATCAATTTCCGGGAGGGGCGTGAGCAGTTCTTC	CAINFREGREQFF
TRBV12-3/TRBV12-4	TRBJ2-7	16	-	TRBD1	TGTGCCAGCAGTTCGGGACAGACTACCTTCTCCTACGAGCAGTACTTC	CASSSGQTTFSYEQYF
TRBV29-1	TRBJ2-3	13	-	-	TGCAGCGGCACCCCGGGGGTCGCAGATACGCAGTATTTT	CSGTPGVADTQYF
TRBV7-3	TRBJ2-1	15	once	-	TGTGCCAGCAGCTCGAGACAGGCCGCGATCAATGAGCAGTTCTTC	CASSSRQAAINEQFF
TRBV7-8	TRBJ2-6	14	few	-	TGTGCCAGCAGCTTTGGCCCTGGGGCCAACGTCCTGACTTTC	CASSFGPGANVLTF
TRBV7-2	TRBJ2-3	16	-	-	TGTGCCAGCAGCTTAGAAAGGTTGCGGAACACAGATACGCAGTATTTT	CASSLERLRNTDTQYF
TRBV18	TRBJ2-7	15	-	-	TGTGCCAGCTCACCCGGACGGACCAATGACTACGAGCAGTACTTC	CASSPGRTNDYEQYF
TRBV7-8	TRBJ2-2	15	few	-	TGTGCCAGCAGCTTAGACAGGGTGGCCACCGGGGAGCTGTTTTTT	CASSLDRVATGELFF
TRBV20-1	TRBJ2-7	11	-	-	TGCAGTACTGCTAGCGCCTACGAGCAGTACTTC	CSTASAYEQYF
TRBV12-3/TRBV12-4	TRBJ2-3	15	-	TRBD2	TGTGCCAGCATCCGAACGACTAGCGGGGGAGATACGCAGTATTTT	CASIRTTSGGDTQYF
TRBV6-2/TRBV6-3	TRBJ2-3	15	-	-	TGTGCCAGCGTGTCCCGGATCACTAACACAGATACGCAGTATTTT	CASVSRITNTDTQYF
TRBV27	TRBJ2-2	16	-	TRBD2	TGTGCCAGCAGTTTCCGGAGCGGGATGGGGACCGGGGAGCTGTTTTTT	CASSFRSGMGTGELFF
TRBV20-1	TRBJ2-1	12	once	-	TGCAGTGCTAGAGGGTACGCAGATGAGCAGTTCTTC	CSARGYADEQFF
TRBV7-9	TRBJ2-1	16	-	TRBD2	TGTGCCAGCAGCACATACGGACTAGTAGACCGCAATGAGCAGTTCTTC	CASSTYGLVDRNEQFF
TRBV7-2	TRBJ2-3	13	few	-	TGTGCCAGCAGCACTAGAGGGGATGGTACGCAGTATTTT	CASSTRGDGTQYF
TRBV5-1	TRBJ2-1	16	few	TRBD2	TGCGCCAGCAGCTTTTCTCCGGGAGGGCCGTACAATGAGCAGTTCTTC	CASSFSPGGPYNEQFF
TRBV12-3/TRBV12-4	TRBJ2-7	14	-	-	TGTGCCAGCAGGGGGGACTCTTCAACATACGAGCAGTACTTC	CASRGDSSTYEQYF
TRBV12-3/TRBV12-4	TRBJ1-1	14	-	-	TGTGCCAGCAGGCCCCAGGGTCGTGAGGCTGAAGCTTTCTTT	CASRPQGREAEAFF
TRBV20-1	TRBJ2-3	15	-	-	TGCAGTGCTATCGCTTTAGGCGGGGCAGGCGATACGCAGTATTTT	CSAIALGGAGDTQYF
TRBV5-1	TRBJ2-3	16	few	TRBD1	TGCGCCAGCAGCTGGATCACAGGGGGAGCCGCAGATACGCAGTATTTT	CASSWITGGAADTQYF
TRBV12-3/TRBV12-4	TRBJ2-5	16	once	TRBD2	TGTGCCAGCAGTCCTAGCGGCAGAAGGTACCAAGAGACCCAGTACTTC	CASSPSGRRYQETQYF
TRBV7-2	TRBJ1-4	13	-	-	TGTGCCAGCAGCTTAGGCGGGACAGAAAAACTGTTTTTT	CASSLGGTEKLFF
TRBV7-9	TRBJ1-2	12	few	-	TGTGCCAGCAGCTTAGAAAGGAGAGGCTACACCTTC	CASSLERRGYTF
TRBV20-1	TRBJ2-2	14	-	-	TGCAGTGCTAGACCGAAACGGGACACCGGGGAGCTGTTTTTT	CSARPKRDTGELFF
TRBV2	TRBJ2-2	15	-	-	TGTGCCAGCAGTGAAGCGGGTTTATCCACCGGGGAGCTGTTTTTT	CASSEAGLSTGELFF
TRBV7-2	TRBJ1-2	14	once	-	TGTGCCAGCAGACGACAGACTGCCAACTATGGCTACACCTTC	CASRRQTANYGYTF
TRBV7-8	TRBJ2-6	16	-	-	TGTGCCAGCAGCTCCAGGAGGGGGCAAGGGGCCAACGTCCTGACTTTC	CASSSRRGQGANVLTF
TRBV12-3/TRBV12-4	TRBJ2-7	14	many	-	TGTGCCAGCAGTTGGGGTCAGGGAGTCTACGAGCAGTACTTC	CASSWGQGVYEQYF
TRBV20-1	TRBJ2-1	13	-	-	TGCAGTGCTAAGGGACTGGGATACAATGAGCAGTTCTTC	CSAKGLGYNEQFF